The rows below give T cell receptor beta chains drawn from one sample of a study of circulating and synovial CD4+ cells in juvenile arthritis. Method: immunoSEQ multiplex PCR; TCRdb's copy keeps in-frame clones and lacks some. In the table there are roughly 32,000 clones, about 95% of which are singletons. Source material: CD4+ T cells from blood. These receptors all come from a human donor with juvenile idiopathic arthritis. Each CDR3 is given without its conserved first and last residue. Part of the rows lack a size; the others show once, few, many or a class for expanded clones.

j_gene | abundance | v_gene | CDR3aa
TRBJ2-1 | . | TRBV14 | ASSQNSDSEQF
TRBJ2-7 | . | TRBV5-1 | ASSLAPGTYEQY
TRBJ1-3 | once | TRBV19 | ASSITGGSRNTIY
TRBJ2-1 | . | TRBV5-1 | ASSLSPAYNEQF
TRBJ1-6 | . | TRBV27 | ASSSYKDDRDNSPLH
TRBJ2-1 | . | TRBV7-9 | ASSLVEGARNNEQF
TRBJ2-3 | . | TRBV5-5 | ASSLSRGTDTQY
TRBJ2-7 | . | TRBV27 | ASRGQAGQY
TRBJ1-3 | . | TRBV28 | ASSLVGRVSGNTIY
TRBJ2-1 | few | TRBV5-1 | ASSTVPLDQRVEQF